This T cell receptor beta chain was observed in a study of cytomegalovirus exposure and HLA in healthy donors. Notes on the study in general: In a later analysis, CMV-associated beta chains were mostly HLA-associated, it appeared. A previous analysis found most TCR beta V segments productive roughly 90% or roughly 30% of the time. Analysis was performed later, and it showed HLA-associated TCR beta chains to be more clonally expanded than equally common others.

Samples came from healthy bone marrow donors. Looked up from germline, CDR1 is GTSNPN and CDR2 is SVGIG (reference sequence). This CDR3 spans 11 amino acids. Trimming shortened V by 7 bases and J by 3 bases, and 7 bases separated the two germline ends. With 60 Vbeta and 13 Jbeta primers, the PCR was carried out. Data came from immunoSEQ multiplex PCR; TCRdb stores just in-frame clones and leaves some out. This table has about 120,000 clones, 55% to 65% appearing once. About this clone: No antigen is known for it.

V and J are TRBV30 and TRBJ2-1, with D uncertain. What was sequenced was PBMCs. The receptor comes from a middle-aged man in good health and CMV-seropositive. The CDR3 here is CAFRYYNEQFF. Written as DNA, the CDR3 is TGTGCCTTCCGTTACTACAATGAGCAGTTCTTC.